This TCR beta chain is from a study of CD8+ T cells in alopecia areata. Comment on this clone: Mouse gene names and germline throughout. The CDR3 end falls 4 residues outside the read, so it is completed with the germline J gene.

Per germline, CDR1 SGHSN and CDR2 HYEKVE. J was trimmed by 3 bases and V by 0 bases; bases with no gene match: 6. The CDR3 extends over 15 amino acids. The authors sorted pooled cutaneous lymph node cells using CD4, CD8alpha, NKG2D, NKG2ACE and other markers. After isolation, RNA underwent reverse transcription to generate cDNA as the sequencing template. The data were produced by immunoSEQ multiplex PCR, yet TCRdb's version contains in-frame clones alone and is incomplete. The data show around 290,000 clones, with none appearing a single time. The TCR comes from a C3H/HeJ mouse with alopecia areata. Mouse strain MHC haplotype: H2-k. The sequenced material came from CD4+ T cells sorted from a lymph node. The gene calls are TRBV12-1 and TRBJ1-2; 7 bases are shared with TRBD1. CDR3 protein: CASSLEPQGDSDYTF. The DNA read from the CDR3 is TGTGCCAGCTCTCTCGAACCCCAGGGGGACTCC. Combining the CDR3 with reference TRBV12-1 and TRBJ1-2 gives the whole variable domain DSGVVQSPRHIIKEKGGRSVLTCIPISGHSNVVWYQQTLGKELKFLIQHYEKVERDKGFLPSRFSVQQFDDYHSEMNMSALELEDSAMYFCASSLEPQGDSDYTFGSGTRLLVI.